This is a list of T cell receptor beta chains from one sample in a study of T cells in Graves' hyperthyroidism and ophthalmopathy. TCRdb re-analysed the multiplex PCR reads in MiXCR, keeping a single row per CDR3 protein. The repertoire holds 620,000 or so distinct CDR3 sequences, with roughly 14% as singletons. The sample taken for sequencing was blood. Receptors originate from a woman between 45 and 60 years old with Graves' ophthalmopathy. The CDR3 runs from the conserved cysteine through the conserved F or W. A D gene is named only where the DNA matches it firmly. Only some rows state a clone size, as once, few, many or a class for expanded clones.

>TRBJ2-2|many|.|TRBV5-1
TGCGCCAGCAGCGAGGGACAAACGAACACCGGGGAGCTGTTTTTT
CASSEGQTNTGELFF
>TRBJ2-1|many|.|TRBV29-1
TGCAGCGCCCATCGATGGTGGACGGGAAGCTCCTACAATGAGCAGTTCTTC
CSAHRWWTGSSYNEQFF
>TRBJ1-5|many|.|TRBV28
TGTGCCAGCAGCCTAATCACAGGGTTTACTCAGCCCCAGCATTTT
CASSLITGFTQPQHF
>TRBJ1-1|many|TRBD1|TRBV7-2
TGTGCCAGCAGCTTAGTGGACAGGGGAAACACTGAAGCTTTCTTT
CASSLVDRGNTEAFF
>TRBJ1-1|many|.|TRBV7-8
TGTGCCAGCCTGAACGGGGCAGGGAACACTGAAGCTTTCTTT
CASLNGAGNTEAFF
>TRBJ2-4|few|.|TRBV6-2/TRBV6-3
TGTGCCAGCAGTTACGGGAGAACCAAAAACATTCAGTACTTC
CASSYGRTKNIQYF
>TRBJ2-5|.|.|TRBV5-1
TGCGCCAGCAGCCCTCTAGGGGCTGGGCCACAAGAGACCCAGTACTTC
CASSPLGAGPQETQYF
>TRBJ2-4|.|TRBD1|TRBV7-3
TGTGCCAGCAGCTTAAGGGACAGAACCAACAAAAACATTCAGTACTTC
CASSLRDRTNKNIQYF
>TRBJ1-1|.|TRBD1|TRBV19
TGTGCCAGTAGTATAGTCAGCAGGGGGACGGTCACCTTGAACACTGAAGCTTTCTTT
CASSIVSRGTVTLNTEAFF
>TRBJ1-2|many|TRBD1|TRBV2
TGTGCCAGCAGTCAACGACCCGGACAGGGGAACTATGGCTACACCTTC
CASSQRPGQGNYGYTF
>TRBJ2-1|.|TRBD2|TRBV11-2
TGTGCCAGCAGCTCTCTAGCGGGAGTGGGTGAGCAGTTCTTC
CASSSLAGVGEQFF
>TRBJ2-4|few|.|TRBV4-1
TGCGCCAGCAGCCAAGACGGGGGTCGGGACATTCAGTACTTC
CASSQDGGRDIQYF
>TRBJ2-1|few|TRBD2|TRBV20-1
TGCAGTGCTAGTGAGGCTAGCGGGAGGAAGCTTATATACAATGAGCAGTTCTTC
CSASEASGRKLIYNEQFF
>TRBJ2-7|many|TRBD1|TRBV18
TGTGCCAGCTCACCTCAACCTCAGGGGGTCGGGGAGCAGTACTTC
CASSPQPQGVGEQYF
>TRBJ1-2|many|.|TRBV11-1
TGTGCCAGCAGCCCGGGACTTATAGAGGATGGCTACACCTTC
CASSPGLIEDGYTF
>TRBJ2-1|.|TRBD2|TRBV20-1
TGCAGTGCTAGAGGGGGGACTAGTGGGTACAATGAGCAGTTCTTC
CSARGGTSGYNEQFF
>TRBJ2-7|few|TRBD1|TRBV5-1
TGCGCCAGCAGCTTACAGGGGGCGGGCGACGAGCAGTACTTC
CASSLQGAGDEQYF
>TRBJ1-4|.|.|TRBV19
TGTGCCAGTAGTGGCGGGGAAAAACTGTTTTTT
CASSGGEKLFF
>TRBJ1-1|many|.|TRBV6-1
TGTGCCAGCAGCTATCCCAGGGGTAAGGGGAACACTGAAGCTTTCTTT
CASSYPRGKGNTEAFF
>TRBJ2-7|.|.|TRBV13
TGTGCCTCCGGGCAGGGTGACGACGAGCAGTACTTC
CASGQGDDEQYF
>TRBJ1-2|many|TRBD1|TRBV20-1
TGCAGTGCTGTCTTCCCGGGACAGGATTTTAACTATGGCTACACCTTC
CSAVFPGQDFNYGYTF
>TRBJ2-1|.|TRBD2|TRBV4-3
TGCGCCAGCAGCCAAGGGACTAGCGGGAGGGCCGGGTACAATGAGCAGTTCTTC
CASSQGTSGRAGYNEQFF
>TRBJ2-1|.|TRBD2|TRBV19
TGTGCCAGTAGTATCCCGCCTAGCGGCACCTACAATGAGCAGTTCTTC
CASSIPPSGTYNEQFF
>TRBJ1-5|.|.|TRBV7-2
TGTGCCAGCAGCTCCCCTGGGTCCTACGGCGGTCAGCCCCAGCATTTT
CASSSPGSYGGQPQHF
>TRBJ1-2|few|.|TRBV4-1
TGCGCCAGCAGCCAAGTTGGACTGAACTATGGCTACACCTTC
CASSQVGLNYGYTF
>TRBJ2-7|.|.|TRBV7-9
TGTGCCAGCAGCACATACAGGGGGGGATCCTACGAGCAGTACTTC
CASSTYRGGSYEQYF
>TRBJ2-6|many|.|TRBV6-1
TGTGCCAGCAGTTCCCCCACCACAGGGAATCCCTCTGGGGCCAACGTCCTGACTTTC
CASSSPTTGNPSGANVLTF
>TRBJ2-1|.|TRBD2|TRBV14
TGTGCCAGCAGCTACCACGGGAGGGCCAACTCCTACAATGAGCAGTTCTTC
CASSYHGRANSYNEQFF
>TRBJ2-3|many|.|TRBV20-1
TGCAGTGCTAGCCGGGGTCGCGGGATCACAGATACGCAGTATTTT
CSASRGRGITDTQYF
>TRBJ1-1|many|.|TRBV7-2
TGTGCCAGCAGCTTAGAGTATCAGGTGAACACTGAAGCTTTCTTT
CASSLEYQVNTEAFF